The rows below give T cell receptor beta chains drawn from one sample of a study of tumor-infiltrating lymphocytes in primary liver carcinoma. Using its own MiXCR run on the multiplex PCR reads, TCRdb lists one record per CDR3 protein. The table shows 99,000 or so distinct CDR3 sequences, with approximately 82% occurring only once. Input material: liver tumor tissue from sampling region 3. The receptors derive from a man between 40 and 49 years old with primary liver carcinoma and hepatitis B virus infection. Both conserved end residues are part of each CDR3. The order of the fields is clone size, V gene, D gene, J gene, CDR3 DNA, CDR3 protein. The D gene is left open where the match is weak. For some rows the clone size is stated as once, few or many, or as a class when expanded; others skip it.

size: .
V: TRBV11-3
D: .
J: TRBJ2-1
DNA: TGTGCCGGCAGCTTAGGCGTCTCGGACAATGAGCAGTTGTTC
CDR3: CAGSLGVSDNEQLF

size: .
V: TRBV5-1
D: TRBD2
J: TRBJ2-1
DNA: TGCGCCAGCAACTTGACTGGCGGGAGGGCCCATGAGCAGTTCTTC
CDR3: CASNLTGGRAHEQFF

size: .
V: TRBV11-2
D: .
J: TRBJ1-1
DNA: TGTGGCAGTAGCTTAGGCCTGATCACTGAAGCTTTCTTT
CDR3: CGSSLGLITEAFF

size: once
V: TRBV6-1
D: TRBD1
J: TRBJ1-2
DNA: TGTGCCAGCATAGTTTCCGGGACAGGAACTGACGGCTACACCTTC
CDR3: CASIVSGTGTDGYTF

size: .
V: TRBV30
D: .
J: TRBJ2-3
DNA: TGTGTCTGGACCCCCCGTGGAGATACGCAGTATTTC
CDR3: CVWTPRGDTQYF

size: .
V: TRBV7-8
D: .
J: TRBJ2-1
DNA: TGTGCCAGCAGCCCAGCCGACCGCGGGAATGTGCAGTTCTTC
CDR3: CASSPADRGNVQFF

size: .
V: TRBV29-1
D: TRBD1
J: TRBJ1-1
DNA: TGTAGCGGTAGGGAGGGGGCGCGGACTGGAGCTTTCTTT
CDR3: CSGREGARTGAFF

size: .
V: TRBV2
D: TRBD1
J: TRBJ2-1
DNA: TGTGCCAGCAATCTCGGACAGGGTTCCAATGAGCAGTTCTTC
CDR3: CASNLGQGSNEQFF

size: many
V: TRBV5-1
D: TRBD2
J: TRBJ2-1
DNA: TGCGCCAGCAGCACGCTCGGACTAGCGGGAGCAAATGAGCAGTTCTTC
CDR3: CASSTLGLAGANEQFF

size: .
V: TRBV15
D: .
J: TRBJ2-2
DNA: TGTGCCACCAGCAGAGCATCGGCGGCCTCCCCCGGGGAGCTGTTTTTT
CDR3: CATSRASAASPGELFF

size: .
V: TRBV28
D: TRBD1
J: TRBJ1-1
DNA: TGTGCCTGCAGTTTTAGACAGGGACGAAACACTGAAGCTATCTTT
CDR3: CACSFRQGRNTEAIF

size: once
V: TRBV6-6
D: TRBD1
J: TRBJ2-7
DNA: TGTGTCAGTAGTTCTACCCCGGGACAGGGGACGCGTGAGCAGTACTTC
CDR3: CVSSSTPGQGTREQYF

size: .
V: TRBV12-3/TRBV12-4
D: .
J: TRBJ2-2
DNA: TGTGCCAGCATGGAGTCAGCGAACACCGGGAAGCTGTTTTTT
CDR3: CASMESANTGKLFF

size: .
V: TRBV11-2
D: .
J: TRBJ2-1
DNA: TGTGCCAGCAGCTTAGATAGGGGTGGGAGGTTCCACTATGAGCAGTTCTTC
CDR3: CASSLDRGGRFHYEQFF

size: .
V: TRBV5-1
D: TRBD2
J: TRBJ2-1
DNA: TGCGCCAGCAACACGCTCGGACTAGCGCGAGCAAATGAGCAATTCTTC
CDR3: CASNTLGLARANEQFF

size: .
V: TRBV5-1
D: TRBD1
J: TRBJ2-2
DNA: TGCGACAGCAGTGACAGGGTCCCGAACACCGGGGAACTGTTTTTT
CDR3: CDSSDRVPNTGELFF

size: .
V: TRBV6-1
D: .
J: TRBJ2-7
DNA: TGTGCCACGGCTAAAGACTCGTGGGGCAGCGAGCAGTACTTC
CDR3: CATAKDSWGSEQYF

size: .
V: TRBV6-5
D: .
J: TRBJ1-4
DNA: TGTACCAGCAGCCGTGATTGGACTAATGAAAAACTGTTTTTT
CDR3: CTSSRDWTNEKLFF

size: .
V: TRBV29-1
D: .
J: TRBJ1-1
DNA: TGCAACGTTGGACCCGAGTGGGCCATGAACACTGAAGCTCTCTTT
CDR3: CNVGPEWAMNTEALF

size: .
V: TRBV4-3
D: TRBD1
J: TRBJ1-3
DNA: TGCGCCAGCAGCCAAGCCGCGACAGGGACTGGAAACACCATATATTTT
CDR3: CASSQAATGTGNTIYF

size: .
V: TRBV29-1
D: .
J: TRBJ2-3
DNA: TGTAGCGTGGGCTTAGGCACAGATACGCAGTATTTT
CDR3: CSVGLGTDTQYF

size: .
V: TRBV29-1
D: TRBD2
J: TRBJ2-7
DNA: TGCAGCGTAGGACTAGCGAGAGGGTTCTACAATGAGCAGTACTTC
CDR3: CSVGLARGFYNEQYF

size: .
V: TRBV12-3/TRBV12-4
D: .
J: TRBJ2-7
DNA: TGCGCCAGCAGTTTATTGATAGGGCTAAAGACCGAGCAGTACTTC
CDR3: CASSLLIGLKTEQYF

size: .
V: TRBV5-4
D: .
J: TRBJ1-2
DNA: .
CDR3: CAASGRQVDYGCTF

size: .
V: TRBV12-3/TRBV12-4
D: TRBD1
J: TRBJ2-5
DNA: TGTGCCAGCAGTTCCGGGACAGGTGACCAAGAGACCCACTACTTC
CDR3: CASSSGTGDQETHYF

size: .
V: TRBV6-2/TRBV6-3
D: .
J: TRBJ1-1
DNA: TGTGCCAGCAGTTACCGGGGGGGTAGGACTGAAGTTTTCTTT
CDR3: CASSYRGGRTEVFF

size: .
V: TRBV5-6
D: TRBD1
J: TRBJ1-2
DNA: TGTGCAAGCAGCTTGGGACAGGGGATGCGCCCCCTCTATGGCTACGCCTTC
CDR3: CASSLGQGMRPLYGYAF

size: .
V: TRBV27
D: TRBD2
J: TRBJ2-1
DNA: TGTGCCAGCAGTTCCATCAGCGGGGGCTCCTACAATGAACAGTTCTTC
CDR3: CASSSISGGSYNEQFF

size: once
V: TRBV6-2/TRBV6-3
D: TRBD2
J: TRBJ2-5
DNA: TGTGCCAGCAGATGGACTAGCGGGAGTGGAGAAATCCAGTACTTC
CDR3: CASRWTSGSGEIQYF

size: few
V: TRBV29-1
D: .
J: TRBJ1-1
DNA: TGCAGCGGTGTCTCAGGGTGGGACATGAACACTGAAGCTTTCTTT
CDR3: CSGVSGWDMNTEAFF

size: .
V: TRBV4-2
D: .
J: TRBJ2-3
DNA: TGTGCCAGCAGCCGAAGGATGGGGGGAACAGATACACAGTATTTT
CDR3: CASSRRMGGTDTQYF

size: .
V: TRBV29-1
D: .
J: TRBJ2-2
DNA: TGCAGCGTCGCGACAAGGGGTCTGATCGGGGAGATGTTTTTT
CDR3: CSVATRGLIGEMFF

size: .
V: TRBV7-9
D: .
J: TRBJ2-1
DNA: TGTGCTATCAACAAGAAAGGGGAAGAGTCCTACAATGAGCAGTTCTTC
CDR3: CAINKKGEESYNEQFF

size: .
V: TRBV5-6
D: TRBD1
J: TRBJ2-6
DNA: TGTGCCAGCAGCTTGACCCTGACAGGGAAGGCTGGGGGCAACGTCCTGACTTTC
CDR3: CASSLTLTGKAGGNVLTF

size: .
V: TRBV4-1
D: TRBD2
J: TRBJ2-3
DNA: TGCGCCAGTAGCCCGCGAGCGGGAGTGATTGATATGCAGTATTTT
CDR3: CASSPRAGVIDMQYF

size: .
V: TRBV5-4
D: .
J: TRBJ2-1
DNA: TGTACCAGCAGCCCCGGTGGAGGGGGCTATGTGAATGGGCAGTTCTTC
CDR3: CTSSPGGGGYVNGQFF